Below are 10 T cell receptor beta chains sequenced from a single sample in a study of shared clonotypes between healthy human individuals. Profiling relied on immunoSEQ multiplex PCR, and the TCRdb table lists in-frame clones only, not all of them. The sample lists roughly 2 million clones, 90% to 97% occurring once. The source material was naive CD4+ T cells sorted from blood. Indicated subset: CD45RA+ positively selected. The receptors originated from a man between 18 and 29 years old in good health.

The rearrangement uses TRBV9 and TRBJ2-3; D remains ambiguous. This CDR3 has 14 amino acids. Germline assignment: CDR1 SGDLS and CDR2 YYNGEE. V was shortened by 0 bases and J by 6 bases, with 11 bases between the two germline ends. This chain's CDR3 is CASSVGVNGDTQYF. The CDR3 DNA is TGTGCCAGCAGCGTAGGGGTGAACGGGGATACGCAGTATTTT.

CDR3: CASSGTSGSVHEQYF. CDR3 sequence (DNA): TGTGCCAGCAGCGGGACTAGCGGGAGTGTCCACGAGCAGTACTTC. The chain has TRBV6-5 and TRBJ2-7, with 14 bases fitting TRBD2. V shed 6 bases, J shed 5 bases, and the junction held 6 bases outside the gene matches. Germline lookup yields CDR1 MNHEY and CDR2 SVGAGI. The CDR3 spans 15 residues.

This clone was observed a single time. The chain carries TRBV4-1 and TRBJ2-3, with TRBD2 identical over 11 bases. The CDR3 runs 16 residues. The V gene's germline CDR1 is MGHRA and CDR2 YSYEKL. V shed 6 bases, J shed 0 bases, and the junction held 5 bases outside the gene matches. CDR3 bases: TGCGCCAGCAGATTAGGACTAGCGGGTAGCACAGATACGCAGTATTTT. It specifies CASRLGLAGSTDTQYF.

This rearrangement joins TRBV7-2 to TRBJ2-7; 8 bases match TRBD2. Per germline, CDR1 SGHTA and CDR2 FQGNSA. J lost 4 bases, V lost 0 bases, and 8 bases had no gene match. The CDR3 length is 16 residues. CDR3 nucleotides: TGTGCCAGCAGCTTAGCGCTAAGCGGGAGTAGTTACGAGCAGTACTTC. Its translation: CASSLALSGSSYEQYF.

This clone occurred once. The chain joins TRBV30 to TRBJ2-3, with D possibly TRBD2 on 5 matching bases. The V end was cut by 5 bases, the J end by 7 bases, with 10 bases between. There are 11 residues in the CDR3. Germline V gene data show CDR1 as GTSNPN and CDR2 as SVGIG (reference sequence). The chain's CDR3 is CAWESGNTQYF. The DNA of the CDR3 is TGTGCCTGGGAGTCCGGGAATACGCAGTATTTT.

J is TRBJ2-2 and V is TRBV25-1; 8 bases line up with TRBD2. The CDR3 length is 16 residues. V gave up 5 bases and J gave up 5 bases; unmatched junction bases: 10. Germline CDR1 MGHDK, CDR2 SYGVNS. In nucleotides, the CDR3 is TGTGCCAGCAGTTCCCCCGGGGGGGGGTCTACCGGGGAGCTGTTTTTT. It translates to CASSSPGGGSTGELFF.

This chain links TRBV7-2 with TRBJ1-1; the D is unclear. The CDR3 has 14 residues. Per germline, CDR1 SGHTA and CDR2 FQGNSA. With 1 base removed from V and 6 bases from J, the gap between germline ends came to 12 bases. The CDR3 DNA reads TGTGCCAGCAGCTTAGGGGGTCTGATCCCTGAAGCTTTCTTT. Translated, it gives CASSLGGLIPEAFF.

The V gene is TRBV6-1, the J gene TRBJ2-7; weak D call: TRBD2 (6 bases). Per germline, CDR1 MNHNS and CDR2 SASEGT. Trimming shortened V by 3 bases and J by 2 bases, and 11 bases separated the two germline ends. The length of the CDR3 is 14 residues. As DNA, the CDR3 is TGTGCCAGCAGTGAGCTTCCGGGGGCCTACGAGCAGTACTTC. Its translation: CASSELPGAYEQYF.

As concerns this clone: Other DNA sequences from this sample encode an identical CDR3 as well. CDR3 amino acids: CASSLGGFSYEQYF. The CDR3 DNA sequence: TGTGCCAGCAGCTTGGGGGGATTCTCCTACGAGCAGTACTTC. The rearrangement uses TRBV5-4 and TRBJ2-7, with D hard to call. The V end lost 0 bases, the J end lost 0 bases, and 7 bases lay between the germline ends. This CDR3 has 14 residues. Germline CDR1 and CDR2: SGHNT and YYREEE (reference sequence). Complete variable domain (other parts from reference TRBV5-4 and TRBJ2-7): ETGVTQSPTHLIKTRGQQVTLRCSSQSGHNTVSWYQQALGQGPQFIFQYYREEENGRGNFPPRFSGLQFPNYSSELNVNALELDDSALYLCASSLGGFSYEQYFGPGTRLTVT.

This rearrangement joins TRBV10-1 to TRBJ2-3, with D hard to call. The CDR3 has 13 residues. Per the germline V gene, CDR1 is WNHNN and CDR2 is SYGVQD (reference sequence). Trimming pared 4 bases from V and 4 bases from J, leaving 9 bases between. The CDR3 bases are TGCGCCAGCAGTGCCGGGTTGCCAGATACGCAGTATTTT. Amino acids: CASSAGLPDTQYF.